These T cell receptor beta chains were read from a single sample in a study of T cells in pancreatic ductal adenocarcinoma. Data came from immunoSEQ multiplex PCR; TCRdb stores just in-frame clones and leaves some out. The sample has over 90,000 clones, about 96% seen once. The material sequenced was PBMCs. Receptor source: a human donor with pancreatic ductal adenocarcinoma. CDR3s include the opening cysteine and the closing phenylalanine or tryptophan. The D gene is left open where the match is weak. Clone size, where shown, is once, few, many, or a class for clones that have expanded.

TRBV28	once	TRBJ2-7	-	CASSFEEQYF	TGTGCCAGCAGTTTTGAGGAGCAGTACTTC
TRBV7-3	-	TRBJ1-1	TRBD1	CASSSDRARKAFF	TGTGCCAGCAGCTCGGACAGGGCTCGAAAAGCTTTCTTT
TRBV5-1	once	TRBJ1-4	TRBD1	CASSWTQGNEKLFF	TGCGCCAGCAGCTGGACACAGGGGAATGAAAAACTGTTTTTT
TRBV7-9	-	TRBJ2-7	TRBD2	CASSPDLSGSEQYF	TGTGCCAGCAGCCCGGATCTAAGCGGGAGCGAGCAGTACTTC
TRBV30	-	TRBJ2-1	TRBD2	CAWTSGRTSGRRVNEQFF	TGTGCCTGGACCTCGGGCCGGACTAGCGGGAGAAGGGTCAATGAGCAGTTCTTC
TRBV5-1	-	TRBJ1-2	-	CASSLGGLNYGYTF	TGCGCCAGCAGCTTGGGGGGACTCAACTATGGCTACACCTTC
TRBV6-5	-	TRBJ2-2	TRBD2	CASSARGGGELFF	TGTGCCAGCAGTGCTCGGGGGGGCGGGGAGCTGTTTTTT
TRBV10-3	-	TRBJ2-1	TRBD2	CATGLAGGSYNEQFF	TGTGCCACGGGACTAGCGGGAGGGTCCTACAATGAGCAGTTCTTC
TRBV18	-	TRBJ2-7	-	CASSPGVEGDEQYF	TGTGCCAGCTCACCCGGGGTAGAGGGAGACGAGCAGTACTTC
TRBV29-1	-	TRBJ1-5	-	CSVLVGLNQPQHF	TGCAGCGTTCTGGTGGGCCTCAATCAGCCCCAGCATTTT
TRBV5-4	-	TRBJ2-7	-	CASSLTGSYEQYF	TGTGCCAGCAGCTTAACAGGTTCCTACGAGCAGTACTTC
TRBV7-8	-	TRBJ1-1	-	CASSFTTGMNTEAFF	TGTGCCAGCAGCTTCACTACAGGGATGAACACTGAAGCTTTCTTT
TRBV30	-	TRBJ2-7	TRBD2	CAWRTSGRATYEQYF	TGTGCCTGGAGAACTAGCGGGAGGGCGACATACGAGCAGTACTTC
TRBV20-1	-	TRBJ1-2	-	CSAAQYGYTF	TGCAGTGCTGCACAGTATGGCTACACCTTC
TRBV28	-	TRBJ2-7	-	CASSDSKQYF	TGTGCCAGCAGCGACTCAAAGCAGTACTTC
TRBV28	-	TRBJ2-1	-	CASSLTSINEQFF	TGTGCCAGCAGCCTCACTAGTATCAATGAGCAGTTCTTC
TRBV6-6	-	TRBJ2-5	-	CASSYGEETQYF	TGTGCCAGCAGTTACGGGGAGGAGACCCAGTACTTC
TRBV4-3	-	TRBJ1-5	TRBD1	CASSHGQGYDQPQHF	TGCGCCAGCAGCCACGGACAGGGTTATGATCAGCCCCAGCATTTT
TRBV7-8	-	TRBJ2-7	-	CASSLARGHFYEQYF	TGTGCCAGCAGCTTAGCGCGGGGGCACTTCTACGAGCAGTACTTC
TRBV27	-	TRBJ2-5	TRBD2	CASSRWGGETQYF	TGTGCCAGCAGCCGATGGGGGGGAGAGACCCAGTACTTC
TRBV4-1	-	TRBJ2-3	TRBD1	CASSRTGGADTQYF	TGCGCCAGCAGCCGAACAGGGGGCGCAGATACGCAGTATTTT
TRBV2	-	TRBJ2-5	-	CASTRGQETQYF	TGTGCCAGCACAAGGGGGCAAGAGACCCAGTACTTC
TRBV5-1	-	TRBJ2-1	-	CASKTEQHGDEQFF	TGCGCCAGCAAGACAGAACAGCATGGCGATGAGCAGTTCTTC
TRBV30	-	TRBJ2-7	-	CAWSVGAGQREQYF	TGTGCCTGGAGTGTCGGCGCCGGACAGCGCGAGCAGTACTTC
TRBV9	-	TRBJ2-7	-	CASSIGPGVPYEQYF	TGTGCCAGCAGCATCGGCCCAGGGGTCCCCTACGAGCAGTACTTC
TRBV27	-	TRBJ2-1	-	CASSTLADNEQFF	TGTGCCAGCAGTACCCTAGCAGACAATGAGCAGTTCTTC
TRBV11-3	-	TRBJ2-3	-	CASSPNGDTQYF	TGTGCCAGCAGCCCCAACGGGGATACGCAGTATTTT
TRBV18	-	TRBJ1-2	-	CASSRQAANYGYTF	TGTGCCAGCTCAAGACAGGCCGCTAACTATGGCTACACCTTC
TRBV27	-	TRBJ2-5	TRBD2	CASSRTSTETQYF	TGTGCCAGCAGTCGGACTAGCACAGAGACCCAGTACTTC
TRBV7-6	-	TRBJ2-1	-	CASSVNTRDYNEQFF	TGTGCCAGCAGCGTAAATACACGTGACTACAATGAGCAGTTCTTC
TRBV18	-	TRBJ2-7	TRBD1	CASSLGQGTLYEQYF	TGTGCCAGCTCACTAGGACAGGGTACGTTGTACGAGCAGTACTTC
TRBV7-3	-	TRBJ1-1	-	CASSQQVNTEAFF	TGTGCCAGCAGTCAACAGGTTAACACTGAAGCTTTCTTT
TRBV19	-	TRBJ2-7	-	CASSIAGHEQYF	TGTGCCAGTTCCATCGCAGGCCACGAGCAGTACTTC
TRBV19	-	TRBJ2-6	TRBD1	CASGTLQGLSSGANVLTF	TGTGCCAGTGGAACGTTACAGGGGCTTTCCTCTGGGGCCAACGTCCTGACTTTC
TRBV9	many	TRBJ2-3	-	CASSETGTNTDTQYF	TGTGCCAGCAGCGAGACCGGGACAAATACAGATACGCAGTATTTT
TRBV11-2	-	TRBJ2-3	TRBD2	CASRQGFGGFTDTQYF	TGTGCCAGCAGACAAGGGTTCGGGGGGTTCACAGATACGCAGTATTTT
TRBV19	once	TRBJ2-7	TRBD2	CASSRGLVGEQYF	TGTGCCAGTAGTAGGGGACTAGTGGGCGAGCAGTACTTC
TRBV19	-	TRBJ1-2	TRBD1	CASSIGRQGYYGYTF	TGTGCCAGTAGTATTGGTCGACAGGGATACTATGGCTACACCTTC
TRBV21-1	-	TRBJ2-7	-	CASSKAARALPYEQYF	TGTGCCAGCAGCAAAGCGGCGCGGGCCCTCCCCTACGAGCAGTACTTC
TRBV5-5	-	TRBJ2-1	TRBD1	CASSLVGQDYNEQFF	TGTGCCAGCAGCTTGGTAGGACAGGACTACAATGAGCAGTTCTTC
TRBV29-1	-	TRBJ1-1	-	CSVQRTAMNTEAFF	TGCAGCGTGCAACGGACAGCCATGAACACTGAAGCTTTCTTT